These 17 T cell receptor beta chains originate from one sample sequenced in a study of blood T cell repertoires in COVID-19. The protocol was immunoSEQ multiplex PCR, while the TCRdb copy is restricted to in-frame clones and leaves out a portion. In the table there are about 160,000 clones, around 80% of which are singletons. The sample comprised peripheral blood. All receptors come from a man in his 60s with acute or convalescent COVID-19.

The gene calls are TRBV30 and TRBJ1-4, with 9 bases matching TRBD1. This CDR3 has 14 residues. Trimming removed 2 bases from V and 7 bases from J; junction bases left unmatched: 5. CDR1 and CDR2 (germline): GTSNPN, SVGIG (reference sequence). In nucleotides, the CDR3 is TGTGCCTGGAGTCGCGGGACAGGGTCTGAAAAACTGTTTTTT. Protein sequence: CAWSRGTGSEKLFF. Full variable domain (rest looked up from reference TRBV30 and TRBJ1-4): SQTIHQWPATLVQPVGSPLSLECTVEGTSNPNLYWYRQAAGRGLQLLFYSVGIGQISSEVPQNLSASRPQDRQFILSSKKLLLSDSGFYLCAWSRGTGSEKLFFGSGTQLSVL.

The V gene is TRBV7-3, the J gene TRBJ2-1; TRBD2 matches at 7 bases. CDR1 is SGHTA and CDR2 is FQGTGA in the germline V gene. V lost 4 bases, J lost 7 bases, and 13 bases stayed unmatched. This CDR3 spans 16 amino acids. In DNA form, the CDR3 reads TGTGCCAGCAGCTCCGGACTAGGCGGTTTAGGGAATGAGCAGTTCTTC. This encodes CASSSGLGGLGNEQFF.

V gene TRBV5-1 combines with J gene TRBJ2-6; 8 bases fit TRBD1. CDR1 is SGHRS, CDR2 YFSETQ, per germline. Trimming cost V 4 bases and J 0 bases; bases outside gene matches: 9. This CDR3 spans 18 amino acids. Here the CDR3 reads CASSKTDRVYSGANVLTF. CDR3 coding DNA: TGCGCCAGCAGCAAAACGGACAGGGTTTACTCTGGGGCCAACGTCCTGACTTTC.

The chain combines TRBV5-1 with TRBJ1-4; a weak D match, TRBD1 (6 bases). The V gene lost 3 bases and the J gene lost 8 bases, with 17 bases spanning the gap. The CDR3 is made up of 15 amino acids. Germline CDR1 reads SGHRS; CDR2 reads YFSETQ. The chain's CDR3 is CASSSEGGVEEKLFF. For the CDR3, the DNA is TGCGCCAGCAGCTCCGAGGGGGGGGTGGAGGAAAAACTGTTTTTT.

The chain employs TRBV7-9 and TRBJ2-5; 7 nucleotides align to TRBD1. With V trimmed by 5 bases and J by 4 bases, 4 bases remained unmatched. Per the germline V gene, CDR1 is SEHNR and CDR2 is FQNEAQ (reference sequence). CDR3 length: 13 residues. DNA for the CDR3: TGTGCCAGCAGCCTGGGACAGCTAGAGACCCAGTACTTC. This codes for CASSLGQLETQYF. Full variable domain (outside the CDR3, taken from reference TRBV7-9 and TRBJ2-5): DTGVSQNPRHKITKRGQNVTFRCDPISEHNRLYWYRQTLGQGPEFLTYFQNEAQLEKSRLLSDRFSAERPKGSFSTLEIQRTEQGDSAMYLCASSLGQLETQYFGPGTRLLVL.

Here the CDR3 reads CASSLQQGSGEKLFF. In nucleotides, the CDR3 is TGTGCCAGCAGCTTACAACAGGGTAGTGGTGAAAAACTGTTTTTT. The chain combines TRBV11-2 with TRBJ1-4; a possible D gene is TRBD1 (6 bases). The germline CDR1 and CDR2 sequences are SGHAT and FQNNGV. There are 15 residues in the CDR3. The V gene lost 2 bases and the J gene lost 7 bases, with 14 bases spanning the gap.

In this sample, this clone turned up once. The chain recombines TRBV4-2 with TRBJ2-3; 9 positions agree with TRBD1. Losses at the gene ends were 0 bases for V and 4 bases for J; bases not matched to a gene: 8. The CDR3 length is 17 residues. The germline V gene encodes CDR1 LGHNA and CDR2 YNFKEQ. The CDR3, as DNA: TGTGCCAGCAGCCAAGAGCGGACAGGGGCTTTCGCAGATACGCAGTATTTT. It encodes CASSQERTGAFADTQYF.

This chain links TRBV30 with TRBJ1-1; maybe TRBD1 (5 bases). The CDR3 contains 14 residues. The V end was cut by 0 bases, the J end by 4 bases, with 12 bases between. CDR1 and CDR2 (germline): GTSNPN, SVGIG (reference sequence). The CDR3 coding sequence is TGTGCCTGGAGTGTATCAGGGAGGCCCACTGAAGCTTTCTTT. Its protein is CAWSVSGRPTEAFF.

This clone has more than one count but fewer than ten. The chain recombines TRBV29-1 with TRBJ2-7; no clear D gene. Per germline, CDR1 SQVTM and CDR2 ANQGSEA. Trimming took off 2 bases at V and 6 bases at J, with 14 bases between the two ends. The CDR3 is 13 amino acids. The CDR3 loop is CSVELGSLGEQYF. The CDR3 DNA reads as TGCAGCGTTGAATTGGGCAGTCTGGGCGAGCAGTACTTC.

The V call is TRBV27, the J call TRBJ2-1; 7 bases fit TRBD1. The CDR3 spans 14 residues. CDR1 and CDR2 from the germline V gene are MNHEY and SMNVEV (reference sequence). The V gene end was trimmed by 6 bases and the J gene end by 6 bases; junction bases not matched to a gene: 8. In DNA, the CDR3 is TGTGCCAGCAGCCCGTTAAGGGGGCCCAATGAGCAGTTCTTC. Translated: CASSPLRGPNEQFF.

A few counts support this clone. The J gene is TRBJ1-4, the V gene TRBV30; D remains unclear. The CDR3 extends over 13 amino acids. From germline, CDR1 is GTSNPN and CDR2 SVGIG (reference sequence). The germline V and J ends were trimmed by 1 base and 8 bases, with 11 bases remaining between them. The CDR3 DNA reads as TGTGCCTGGAGTGGCCGGGTGGAGGAAAAACTGTTTTTT. Its protein product is CAWSGRVEEKLFF.

This chain links TRBV19 with TRBJ1-2; tentatively, D is TRBD1 (5 bases). The CDR3 loop spans 12 amino acids. Germline V gene lookup returns CDR1 LNHDA and CDR2 SQIVND (reference sequence). Trimming left V 7 bases short and J 6 bases short, with 12 bases between. CDR3 protein: CASTRTNHGYTF. CDR3 sequence (DNA): TGTGCCAGTACCCGGACAAACCATGGCTACACCTTC. The full variable domain, in which reference TRBV19 and TRBJ1-2 provide the parts outside the CDR3, is DGGITQSPKYLFRKEGQNVTLSCEQNLNHDAMYWYRQDPGQGLRLIYYSQIVNDFQKGDIAEGYSVSREKKESFPLTVTSAQKNPTAFYLCASTRTNHGYTFGSGTRLTVV.

V gene TRBV4-1 combines with J gene TRBJ1-1; a weak D match, TRBD1 (6 bases). V shed 5 bases and J shed 11 bases, with 18 bases lying between them. This CDR3 spans 13 amino acids. Germline V CDR1 and CDR2: MGHRA, YSYEKL. The CDR3 reads CASSKGGGRLAFF. The CDR3 DNA reads TGCGCCAGCAGCAAAGGGGGGGGCCGGTTGGCTTTCTTT.

The V and J genes are TRBV19 and TRBJ1-1; the D gene is possibly TRBD1 (6 bases). V dropped 5 bases and J dropped 0 bases, with 13 bases sitting between them. Germline CDR1 is LNHDA and CDR2 is SQIVND (reference sequence). This CDR3 region has 15 residues. The chain's CDR3 is CASSDGRGMNTEAFF. DNA for the CDR3: TGTGCCAGTAGTGACGGCAGGGGAATGAACACTGAAGCTTTCTTT.

For this clone: An end of the junction does not agree with germline; a read error may underlie this. The chain joins TRBV27 to TRBJ2-3, with 12 positions matching TRBD2. The germline V gene has CDR1 MNHEY and CDR2 SMNVEV (reference sequence). CDR3 length equals 21 residues. The CDR3 is CASRLYLTGASGGAFPDTQYF. The CDR3, as DNA: TGTGCCAGCAGATTATACTTAACCGGGGCTAGCGGGGGGGCATTCCCAGATACGCAGTATTTT.

This clone has more than one count but fewer than ten. The chain couples TRBV7-6 to TRBJ2-2, with 8 positions matching TRBD1. CDR1 and CDR2 (germline): SGHVS, FNYEAQ. With V trimmed by 4 bases and J by 5 bases, 6 bases remained unmatched. This CDR3 is 15 amino acids long. The CDR3 nucleotides are TGTGCCAGCAGCTCAGACAGGGGAGGAACCGGGGAGCTGTTTTTT. Translation: CASSSDRGGTGELFF.

The chain links TRBV15 to TRBJ2-5, with 8 bases fitting TRBD2. V shed 1 base and J 5 bases; nucleotides not matched to a gene: 9. Germline CDR1 LNHNV, CDR2 YYDKDF (reference sequence). The CDR3 length is 16 residues. CDR3 sequence: CATSRGAGEGWETQYF. CDR3 DNA: TGTGCCACCAGCAGAGGAGCGGGGGAGGGATGGGAGACCCAGTACTTC.